A selection of T cell receptor beta chains follows, all from one sample in a study of CDR3 diversity in severe acne. TCRdb used MiXCR to reprocess the PCR reads, holding one entry per CDR3 protein. The table shows some 90,000 distinct CDR3 sequences, with about half occurring only once. Sequencing input: blood. The receptors were gathered from a male donor with severe acne vulgaris. Each CDR3 is given with its conserved first and last residue. A D gene is named only where the DNA matches it firmly. Clone sizes are given selectively: once, few, many, or a class where the clone is expanded.

length: 10
J: TRBJ2-1
V: TRBV30
D: NA
size: few
CDR3: CAWSARGTIF
DNA: TGTGCCTGGAGTGCAAGGGGGACGATCTTC

length: 14
J: TRBJ2-3
V: TRBV15
D: NA
size: many
CDR3: CATSRGWGVDTQYF
DNA: TGTGCCACCAGCAGAGGGTGGGGAGTAGATACGCAGTATTTT

length: 18
J: TRBJ2-2
V: TRBV2
D: TRBD2
size: NA
CDR3: CASSVAASGKVDTGELFF
DNA: TGTGCCAGCAGTGTGGCGGCTAGCGGGAAAGTTGACACCGGGGAGCTGTTTTTT

length: 15
J: TRBJ2-1
V: TRBV6-5
D: TRBD2
size: few
CDR3: CASSYTSGRHNEQFF
DNA: TGTGCCAGCAGTTACACTAGCGGGAGGCACAATGAGCAGTTCTTC

length: 14
J: TRBJ1-1
V: TRBV7-6
D: NA
size: many
CDR3: CASSLAAGNTEAFF
DNA: TGTGCCAGCAGCTTAGCGGCAGGGAACACTGAAGCTTTCTTT

length: 13
J: TRBJ2-1
V: TRBV20-1
D: NA
size: few
CDR3: CSAQRDAYNEQFF
DNA: TGCAGTGCTCAGAGGGACGCCTACAATGAGCAGTTCTTC

length: 15
J: TRBJ1-1
V: TRBV5-1
D: NA
size: many
CDR3: CASSQSTGSDTEAFF
DNA: TGCGCCAGCAGCCAATCTACAGGGTCTGACACTGAAGCTTTCTTT

length: 16
J: TRBJ2-3
V: TRBV15
D: NA
size: medium-sized
CDR3: CATSKGAGDGADTQYF
DNA: TGTGCCACCTCCAAGGGGGCGGGAGACGGGGCAGATACGCAGTATTTT

length: 15
J: TRBJ2-5
V: TRBV5-8
D: NA
size: few
CDR3: CASSNGQSRQETQYF
DNA: TGTGCCAGCAGCAATGGACAGTCACGACAAGAGACCCAGTACTTC

length: 15
J: TRBJ2-7
V: TRBV25-1
D: TRBD2
size: NA
CDR3: CASSDPGLAGGEQYF
DNA: TGTGCCAGCAGTGACCCCGGACTAGCGGGAGGCGAGCAGTACTTC

length: 15
J: TRBJ2-1
V: TRBV12-3/TRBV12-4
D: NA
size: NA
CDR3: CASSFDGEAYNEQFF
DNA: TGTGCCAGCAGTTTTGACGGAGAAGCCTACAATGAGCAGTTCTTC

length: 10
J: TRBJ2-7
V: TRBV7-9
D: NA
size: NA
CDR3: CASSGWEQYF
DNA: TGTGCCAGCAGTGGATGGGAGCAGTACTTC

length: 12
J: TRBJ2-2
V: TRBV24-1
D: NA
size: NA
CDR3: CATSAGSGELFF
DNA: TGTGCCACCAGTGCGGGATCCGGGGAGCTGTTTTTT

length: 15
J: TRBJ2-1
V: TRBV24-1
D: TRBD2
size: NA
CDR3: CATSDPRLAGVGQFF
DNA: TGTGCCACCAGTGATCCGAGACTAGCTGGAGTGGGGCAGTTCTTC

length: 13
J: TRBJ2-7
V: TRBV7-2
D: NA
size: NA
CDR3: CASSLPGYDEQYF
DNA: TGTGCCAGCAGCTTACCAGGGTATGACGAGCAGTACTTC

length: 12
J: TRBJ1-2
V: TRBV2
D: NA
size: once
CDR3: CASSGVPDGYTF
DNA: TGTGCCAGCAGTGGGGTGCCAGATGGCTACACCTTC

length: 12
J: TRBJ1-1
V: TRBV10-2
D: NA
size: once
CDR3: CASMGLNTEAFF
DNA: TGCGCCAGCATGGGGCTGAACACTGAAGCTTTCTTT

length: 16
J: TRBJ1-3
V: TRBV7-8
D: TRBD1
size: many
CDR3: CAVRGQGEESGNTICF
DNA: TGTGCCGTTAGGGGGCAGGGGGAGGAATCTGGAAACACCATATGTTTT

length: 15
J: TRBJ1-2
V: TRBV5-8
D: NA
size: NA
CDR3: CASSTDRRPFYGYTF
DNA: TGTGCCAGCAGTACCGACAGGCGTCCTTTCTATGGCTACACCTTC

length: 17
J: TRBJ2-7
V: TRBV2
D: TRBD2
size: NA
CDR3: CASSLSKASGGAREQYF
DNA: TGTGCCAGCAGCTTATCAAAAGCTAGCGGGGGGGCCCGAGAGCAGTACTTC

length: 14
J: TRBJ2-7
V: TRBV3-1
D: TRBD2
size: NA
CDR3: CASSVTSGPGEQYF
DNA: TGTGCCAGCAGCGTTACTAGCGGGCCGGGGGAGCAGTACTTC

length: 13
J: TRBJ1-1
V: TRBV24-1
D: NA
size: NA
CDR3: CATSGGRGAEAFF
DNA: TGTGCCACCAGTGGGGGGAGAGGGGCTGAAGCTTTCTTT

length: 14
J: TRBJ1-4
V: TRBV5-4
D: NA
size: NA
CDR3: CASSPSIRGEKLFF
DNA: TGTGCCAGCAGCCCGTCAATCCGGGGGGAAAAACTGTTTTTT

length: 14
J: TRBJ2-7
V: TRBV6-2/TRBV6-3
D: NA
size: many
CDR3: CASSGGDRPYEQYF
DNA: TGTGCCAGCAGTGGCGGGGACAGACCCTACGAGCAGTACTTC

length: 13
J: TRBJ2-4
V: TRBV6-6
D: NA
size: many
CDR3: CASNEVSKNIQYF
DNA: TGTGCCAGCAACGAGGTATCCAAAAACATTCAGTACTTC

length: 15
J: TRBJ1-6
V: TRBV25-1
D: TRBD1
size: many
CDR3: CASSDATGIYSPLHF
DNA: TGTGCCAGCAGTGACGCGACAGGGATATACTCACCCCTCCACTTT

length: 12
J: TRBJ2-7
V: TRBV20-1
D: NA
size: once
CDR3: CSATTGSYEQYF
DNA: TGCAGTGCTACAACGGGTTCCTACGAGCAGTACTTC

length: 13
J: TRBJ2-7
V: TRBV19
D: NA
size: NA
CDR3: CASSNGRRYEQYF
DNA: TGTGCCAGTAGTAACGGCAGGCGGTACGAGCAGTACTTC

length: 15
J: TRBJ2-5
V: TRBV12-3/TRBV12-4
D: NA
size: NA
CDR3: CASKVTRFSNQPQYF
DNA: TGTGCCAGCAAAGTGACACGCTTCAGCAATCAGCCCCAGTACTTC

length: 17
J: TRBJ2-3
V: TRBV28
D: NA
size: many
CDR3: CASRTHAGTRWGDTQYF
DNA: TGTGCCAGCAGGACTCATGCAGGGACCCGTTGGGGAGATACGCAGTATTTT

length: 14
J: TRBJ1-1
V: TRBV28
D: TRBD1
size: many
CDR3: CASSSGQLNTEAFF
DNA: TGTGCCAGCAGTTCGGGACAGTTGAACACTGAAGCTTTCTTT

length: 13
J: TRBJ2-7
V: TRBV13
D: TRBD1
size: NA
CDR3: CASSVGTGGEQYF
DNA: TGTGCCAGCAGCGTCGGGACAGGGGGCGAGCAGTACTTC

length: 18
J: TRBJ1-4
V: TRBV25-1
D: NA
size: NA
CDR3: CASSTTVVQSATNVKLFF
DNA: TGTGCCAGCAGTACTACAGTCGTCCAGTCGGCAACTAATGTAAAACTGTTTTTT

length: 12
J: TRBJ1-5
V: TRBV15
D: NA
size: NA
CDR3: CASSLPRKPQHF
DNA: TGTGCCAGCAGTTTGCCTAGAAAGCCCCAGCATTTT

length: 14
J: TRBJ2-1
V: TRBV14
D: TRBD2
size: NA
CDR3: CASSLLLAGPEQFF
DNA: TGTGCCAGCAGCCTGCTTCTAGCGGGACCTGAGCAGTTCTTC

length: 15
J: TRBJ2-1
V: TRBV15
D: NA
size: NA
CDR3: CATSSLAAGGNEQFF
DNA: TGTGCCACCAGCAGCTTGGCGGCTGGGGGGAATGAGCAGTTCTTC

length: 13
J: TRBJ2-2
V: TRBV29-1
D: NA
size: NA
CDR3: CSVGGGYTGELFF
DNA: TGCAGCGTTGGGGGGGGCTACACCGGGGAGCTGTTTTTT

length: 13
J: TRBJ2-3
V: TRBV2
D: TRBD1
size: NA
CDR3: CASSGDRSDTQYF
DNA: TGTGCCAGCAGTGGGGACAGGTCAGATACGCAGTATTTT

length: 15
J: TRBJ1-2
V: TRBV29-1
D: TRBD1
size: once
CDR3: CSVEYSGGTDYGYTF
DNA: TGCAGCGTTGAATATTCCGGGGGGACAGACTATGGCTACACCTTC

length: 14
J: TRBJ1-1
V: TRBV24-1
D: NA
size: NA
CDR3: CASSEALGNTEAFF
DNA: TGTGCCAGCAGTGAAGCACTCGGGAACACTGAAGCTTTCTTT

length: 12
J: TRBJ2-7
V: TRBV29-1
D: NA
size: many
CDR3: CSGMTVGYEQYF
DNA: TGCAGCGGTATGACAGTCGGCTACGAGCAGTACTTC

length: 12
J: TRBJ1-6
V: TRBV28
D: NA
size: NA
CDR3: CASSLPGSPLHF
DNA: TGTGCCAGCAGTTTACCCGGGTCACCCCTCCACTTT

length: 15
J: TRBJ2-5
V: TRBV11-2
D: NA
size: NA
CDR3: CASSSSPGVGETQYF
DNA: TGTGCCAGCAGCTCCAGCCCGGGAGTTGGGGAGACCCAGTACTTC

length: 12
J: TRBJ2-7
V: TRBV20-1
D: TRBD1
size: many
CDR3: CSFETGTYEQYF
DNA: TGCAGTTTTGAGACAGGGACCTACGAGCAGTACTTC

length: 13
J: TRBJ2-2
V: TRBV6-5
D: NA
size: NA
CDR3: CASSYSAFGELFF
DNA: TGTGCCAGCAGTTACTCGGCATTCGGGGAGCTGTTTTTT

length: 13
J: TRBJ1-1
V: TRBV12-3/TRBV12-4
D: NA
size: NA
CDR3: CASSKVIVTEAFF
DNA: TGTGCCAGCAGCAAGGTCATCGTCACTGAAGCTTTCTTT

length: 14
J: TRBJ2-1
V: TRBV19
D: TRBD2
size: many
CDR3: CASREAGVGNEQFF
DNA: TGTGCCAGTAGGGAAGCGGGAGTGGGCAATGAGCAGTTCTTC

length: 16
J: TRBJ2-5
V: TRBV7-9
D: TRBD1
size: few
CDR3: CASSRSPDRDQETQYF
DNA: TGTGCCAGCAGCCGGAGCCCCGACAGGGACCAAGAGACCCAGTACTTC

length: 14
J: TRBJ2-1
V: TRBV29-1
D: NA
size: many
CDR3: CSVDPGTRWNEQFF
DNA: TGCAGCGTTGATCCGGGGACCCGTTGGAATGAGCAGTTCTTC

length: 12
J: TRBJ2-1
V: TRBV29-1
D: NA
size: NA
CDR3: CTEGEGRNEQFF
DNA: TGCACGGAGGGGGAGGGCCGCAATGAGCAGTTCTTC

length: 15
J: TRBJ1-6
V: TRBV10-1
D: TRBD1
size: NA
CDR3: CASSGQGRFYSPLHF
DNA: TGCGCCAGCAGTGGACAGGGCAGGTTCTATTCACCCCTCCACTTT

length: 13
J: TRBJ2-5
V: TRBV10-2
D: TRBD2
size: NA
CDR3: CASSVGGWETQYF
DNA: TGCGCCAGCAGTGTGGGGGGGTGGGAGACCCAGTACTTC

length: 16
J: TRBJ2-5
V: TRBV3-1
D: TRBD1
size: NA
CDR3: CASSQDSRGPTEAQYF
DNA: TGTGCCAGCAGCCAAGATTCCAGGGGGCCCACGGAGGCCCAGTACTTC

length: 12
J: TRBJ1-2
V: TRBV9
D: NA
size: many
CDR3: CASRSGGDGYTF
DNA: TGTGCCAGCAGGTCGGGGGGAGATGGCTACACCTTC

length: 15
J: TRBJ1-1
V: TRBV6-5
D: NA
size: NA
CDR3: CASSFRDIPNTEAFF
DNA: TGTGCCAGCAGTTTCCGAGACATACCGAACACTGAAGCTTTCTTT

length: 10
J: TRBJ2-7
V: TRBV20-1
D: NA
size: NA
CDR3: CSAAKGVQYF
DNA: TGCAGTGCAGCCAAGGGGGTGCAGTACTTC

length: 12
J: TRBJ2-7
V: TRBV24-1
D: NA
size: once
CDR3: CASYRDGYEQYF
DNA: TGTGCCAGCTACCGGGACGGGTACGAGCAGTACTTC

length: 16
J: TRBJ2-1
V: TRBV29-1
D: TRBD2
size: NA
CDR3: CSAREASGSSYNEQFF
DNA: TGCAGTGCTAGAGAAGCTAGCGGGAGCTCCTACAATGAGCAGTTCTTC

length: 15
J: TRBJ1-2
V: TRBV19
D: NA
size: many
CDR3: CASSTRTPANYGYTF
DNA: TGTGCCAGTAGTACGAGGACACCCGCTAACTATGGCTACACCTTC